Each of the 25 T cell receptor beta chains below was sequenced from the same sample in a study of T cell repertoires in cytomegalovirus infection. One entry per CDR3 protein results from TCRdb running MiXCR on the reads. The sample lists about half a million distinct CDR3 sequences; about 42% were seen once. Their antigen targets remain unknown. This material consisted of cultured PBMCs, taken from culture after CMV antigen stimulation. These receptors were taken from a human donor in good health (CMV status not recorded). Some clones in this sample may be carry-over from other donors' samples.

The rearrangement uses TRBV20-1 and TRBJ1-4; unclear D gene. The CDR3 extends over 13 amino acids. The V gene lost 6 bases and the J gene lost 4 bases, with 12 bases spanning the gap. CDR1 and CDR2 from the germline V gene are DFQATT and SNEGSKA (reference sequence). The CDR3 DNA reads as TGCAGTGCAAGCAGAGGCTTTAATGAAAAACTGTTTTTT. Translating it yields CSASRGFNEKLFF.

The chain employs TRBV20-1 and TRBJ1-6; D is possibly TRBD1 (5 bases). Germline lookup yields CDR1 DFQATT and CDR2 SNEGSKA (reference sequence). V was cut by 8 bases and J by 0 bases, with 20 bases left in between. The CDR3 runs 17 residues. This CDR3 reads CSPIGDLKTSYNSPLHF. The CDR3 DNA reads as TGCAGTCCCATCGGGGACCTTAAAACCTCCTATAATTCACCCCTCCACTTT.

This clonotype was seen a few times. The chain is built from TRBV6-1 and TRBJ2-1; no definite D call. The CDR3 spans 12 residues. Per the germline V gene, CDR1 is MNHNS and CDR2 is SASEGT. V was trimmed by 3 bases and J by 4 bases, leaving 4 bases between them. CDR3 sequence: CASSELYNEQFF. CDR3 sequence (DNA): TGTGCCAGCAGTGAGCTTTACAATGAGCAGTTCTTC.

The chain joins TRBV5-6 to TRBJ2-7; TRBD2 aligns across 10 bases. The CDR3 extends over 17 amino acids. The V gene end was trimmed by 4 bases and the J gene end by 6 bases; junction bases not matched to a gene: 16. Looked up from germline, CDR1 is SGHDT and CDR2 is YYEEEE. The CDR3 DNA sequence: TGTGCCAGCAGCCCCGAGTTTGGGCCTAGCGGGAGCTCCGAGCAGTACTTC. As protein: CASSPEFGPSGSSEQYF. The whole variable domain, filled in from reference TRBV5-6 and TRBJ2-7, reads DAGVTQSPTHLIKTRGQQVTLRCSPKSGHDTVSWYQQALGQGPQFIFQYYEEEERQRGNFPDRFSGHQFPNYSSELNVNALLLGDSALYLCASSPEFGPSGSSEQYFGPGTRLTVT.

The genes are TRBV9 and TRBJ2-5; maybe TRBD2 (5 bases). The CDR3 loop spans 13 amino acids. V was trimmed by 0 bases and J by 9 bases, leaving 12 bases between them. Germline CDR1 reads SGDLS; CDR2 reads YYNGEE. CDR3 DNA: TGTGCCAGCAGCGTAGTTCAGGACGGGGCCCAGTACTTC. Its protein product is CASSVVQDGAQYF.

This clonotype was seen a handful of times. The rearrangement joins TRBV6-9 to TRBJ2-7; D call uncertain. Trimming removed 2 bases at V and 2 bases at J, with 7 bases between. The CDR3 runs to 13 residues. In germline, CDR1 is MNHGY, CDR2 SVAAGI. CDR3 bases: TGTGCCAGCAGTTATACAATCCCCTACGAGCAGTACTTC. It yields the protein CASSYTIPYEQYF.

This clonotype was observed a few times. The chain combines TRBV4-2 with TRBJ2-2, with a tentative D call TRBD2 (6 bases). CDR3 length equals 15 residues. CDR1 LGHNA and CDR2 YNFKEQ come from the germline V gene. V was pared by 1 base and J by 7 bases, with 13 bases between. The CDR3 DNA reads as TGTGCCAGCAGCCAAGCGGCGGGACTCCGCGGGGAGCTGTTTTTT. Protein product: CASSQAAGLRGELFF.

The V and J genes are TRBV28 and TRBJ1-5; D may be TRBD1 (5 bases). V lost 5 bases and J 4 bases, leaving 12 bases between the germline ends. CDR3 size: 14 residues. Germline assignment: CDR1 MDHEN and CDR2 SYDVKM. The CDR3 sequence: CASSLAQVNQPQHF. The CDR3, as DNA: TGTGCCAGCAGTCTAGCACAGGTTAATCAGCCCCAGCATTTT.

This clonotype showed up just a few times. The DNA of the CDR3 is TGTGCCAGCAGCTTACCCACGGGACAGGGCCGTTACAATGAGCAGTTCTTC. It encodes CASSLPTGQGRYNEQFF. This chain links TRBV7-9 with TRBJ2-1; 9 bases agree with TRBD1. Germline lookup yields CDR1 SEHNR and CDR2 FQNEAQ (reference sequence). The length of the CDR3 is 17 residues. Unmatched junction bases numbered 9, after V lost 2 bases and J lost 4 bases.

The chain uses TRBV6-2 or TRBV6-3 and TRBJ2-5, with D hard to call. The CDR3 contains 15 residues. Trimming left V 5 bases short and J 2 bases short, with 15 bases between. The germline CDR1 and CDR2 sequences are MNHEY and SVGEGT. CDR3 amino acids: CASSEWNGSQETQYF. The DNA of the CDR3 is TGTGCCAGCAGTGAGTGGAACGGATCGCAAGAGACCCAGTACTTC.

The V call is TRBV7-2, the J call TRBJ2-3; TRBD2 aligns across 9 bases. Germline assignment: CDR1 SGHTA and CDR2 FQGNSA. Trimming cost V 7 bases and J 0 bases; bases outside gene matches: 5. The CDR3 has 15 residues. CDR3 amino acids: CASIITSGSTDTQYF. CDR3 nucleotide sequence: TGTGCCAGCATCATAACTAGCGGGAGCACAGATACGCAGTATTTT. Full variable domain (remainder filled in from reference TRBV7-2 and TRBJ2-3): GAGVSQSPSNKVTEKGKDVELRCDPISGHTALYWYRQSLGQGLEFLIYFQGNSAPDKSGLPSDRFSAERTGGSVSTLTIQRTQQEDSAVYLCASIITSGSTDTQYFGPGTRLTVL.

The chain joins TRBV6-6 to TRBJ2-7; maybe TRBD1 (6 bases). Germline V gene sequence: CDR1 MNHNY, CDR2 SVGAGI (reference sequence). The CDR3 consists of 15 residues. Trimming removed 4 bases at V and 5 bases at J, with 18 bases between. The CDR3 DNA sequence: TGTGCCAGCAGTTCACGCCGGGACAAAGTCAACGAGCAGTACTTC. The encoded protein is CASSSRRDKVNEQYF.

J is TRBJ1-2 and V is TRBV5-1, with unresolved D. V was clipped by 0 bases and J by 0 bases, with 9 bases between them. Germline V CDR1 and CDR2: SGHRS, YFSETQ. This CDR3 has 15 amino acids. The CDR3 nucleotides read TGCGCCAGCAGCTTGGACGGTGTCGCTAACTATGGCTACACCTTC. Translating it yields CASSLDGVANYGYTF.

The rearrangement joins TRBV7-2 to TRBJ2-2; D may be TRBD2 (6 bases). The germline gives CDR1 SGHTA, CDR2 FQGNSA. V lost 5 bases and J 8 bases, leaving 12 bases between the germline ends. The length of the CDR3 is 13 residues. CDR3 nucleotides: TGTGCCAGCAGCATGAGCGGGCTAGGGGAGCTGTTTTTT. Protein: CASSMSGLGELFF.

The CDR3 reads CASSFSRGGYTF. The DNA for the CDR3 is TGTGCCAGCAGTTTCTCCAGGGGTGGCTACACCTTC. The chain combines TRBV12-3 or TRBV12-4 with TRBJ1-2; D might be TRBD1 (6 bases). There are 12 residues in the CDR3. The ends were cut back, 3 bases at V and 7 bases at J, with 9 bases in the middle.

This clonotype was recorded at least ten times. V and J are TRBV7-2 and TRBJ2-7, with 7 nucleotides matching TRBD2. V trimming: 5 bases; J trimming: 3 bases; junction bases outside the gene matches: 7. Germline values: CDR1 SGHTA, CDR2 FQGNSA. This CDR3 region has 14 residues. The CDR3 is CASSPLAVNYEQYF. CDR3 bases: TGTGCCAGCAGCCCTCTAGCGGTCAACTACGAGCAGTACTTC.

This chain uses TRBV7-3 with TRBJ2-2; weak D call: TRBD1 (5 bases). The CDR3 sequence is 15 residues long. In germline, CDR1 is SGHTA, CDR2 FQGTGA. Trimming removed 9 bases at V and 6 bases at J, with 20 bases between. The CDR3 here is CASSDWRRGAGELFF. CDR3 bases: TGTGCCAGTAGTGATTGGAGAAGGGGCGCCGGGGAGCTGTTTTTT.

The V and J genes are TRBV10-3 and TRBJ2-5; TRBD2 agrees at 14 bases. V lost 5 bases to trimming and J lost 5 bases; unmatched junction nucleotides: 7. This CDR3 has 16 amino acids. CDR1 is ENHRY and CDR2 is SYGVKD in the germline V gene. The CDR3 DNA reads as TGTGCCATCAGTACCGGGACTAGCGGGAGTAGGGAGACCCAGTACTTC. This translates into CAISTGTSGSRETQYF.

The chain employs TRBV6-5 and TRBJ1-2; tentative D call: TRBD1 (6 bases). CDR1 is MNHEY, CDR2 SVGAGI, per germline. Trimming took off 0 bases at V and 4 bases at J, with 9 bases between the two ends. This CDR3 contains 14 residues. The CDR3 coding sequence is TGTGCCAGCAGTTACTCCGGGACATCCTATGGCTACACCTTC. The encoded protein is CASSYSGTSYGYTF.

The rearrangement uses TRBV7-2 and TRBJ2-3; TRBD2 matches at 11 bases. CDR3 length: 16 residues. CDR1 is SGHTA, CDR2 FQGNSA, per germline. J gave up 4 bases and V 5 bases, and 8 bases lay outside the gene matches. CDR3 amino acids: CASSLSTSGAADTQYF. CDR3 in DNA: TGTGCCAGCAGCCTGTCGACTAGCGGGGCAGCAGATACGCAGTATTTT. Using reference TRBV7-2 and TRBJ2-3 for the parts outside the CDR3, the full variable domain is GAGVSQSPSNKVTEKGKDVELRCDPISGHTALYWYRQSLGQGLEFLIYFQGNSAPDKSGLPSDRFSAERTGGSVSTLTIQRTQQEDSAVYLCASSLSTSGAADTQYFGPGTRLTVL.

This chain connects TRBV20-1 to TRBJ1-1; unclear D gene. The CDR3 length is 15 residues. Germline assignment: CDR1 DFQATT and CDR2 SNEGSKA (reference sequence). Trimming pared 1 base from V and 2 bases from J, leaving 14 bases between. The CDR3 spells CSARVPGQPNTEAFF. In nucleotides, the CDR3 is TGCAGTGCTAGAGTCCCTGGCCAGCCAAACACTGAAGCTTTCTTT.

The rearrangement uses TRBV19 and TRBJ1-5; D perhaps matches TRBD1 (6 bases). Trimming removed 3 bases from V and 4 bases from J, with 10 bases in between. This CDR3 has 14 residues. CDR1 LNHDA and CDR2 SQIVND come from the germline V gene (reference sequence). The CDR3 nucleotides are TGTGCCAGTAGTATTCAGGGGTCAAATCAGCCCCAGCATTTT. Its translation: CASSIQGSNQPQHF.

CDR3 sequence (DNA): TGCAGTGCTAGAATTGGCGGGGGGGATCGTGAGCAGTATTTT. Translating gives CSARIGGGDREQYF. The chain carries TRBV20-1 and TRBJ2-3; 9 nucleotides align to TRBD2. CDR1 and CDR2 (germline): DFQATT, SNEGSKA (reference sequence). The trim removed 2 bases at V and 11 bases at J, leaving 11 bases unmatched. This CDR3 is built from 14 residues.

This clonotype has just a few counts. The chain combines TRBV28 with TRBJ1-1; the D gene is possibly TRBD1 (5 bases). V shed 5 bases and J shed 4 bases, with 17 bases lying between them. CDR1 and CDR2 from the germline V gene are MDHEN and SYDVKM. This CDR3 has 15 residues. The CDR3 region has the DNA TGTGCCAGCAGTCGGTTGGGGCAGGTGACCACTGAAGCTTTCTTT. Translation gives CASSRLGQVTTEAFF.

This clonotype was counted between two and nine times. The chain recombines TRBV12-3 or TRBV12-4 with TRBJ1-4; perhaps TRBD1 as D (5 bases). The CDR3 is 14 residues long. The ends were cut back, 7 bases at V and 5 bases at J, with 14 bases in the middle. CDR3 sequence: CASTGGARNEKLFF. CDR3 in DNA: TGTGCCAGCACGGGAGGGGCGCGAAATGAAAAACTGTTTTTT.